The entry that follows covers one TCR beta chain sequence. Its antigen remains unknown. These data originate in a study of identical twins. Regarding the study as a whole: Models underpredicted monozygotic twin sharing of out-of-frame TCR alpha.

Each CDR3 protein gets one entry after TCRdb re-called the 5' RACE reads with MiXCR. This table has about 530,000 distinct CDR3 sequences, about 22% appearing once. Germline V gives CDR1 SGHDN, CDR2 FVKESK. The V gene end was trimmed by 6 bases and the J gene end by 9 bases; junction bases not matched to a gene: 4. CDR3 length equals 13 residues. The same data also went into a second study, on yellow fever vaccine responses in identical twins.

Sample: CD4+ T cells sorted from blood. The sequence was obtained from a woman aged 18-29 years in good health. V usage is TRBV14 and J usage is TRBJ2-1; TRBD2 agrees at 11 bases. The CDR3 DNA is TGTGCCAGCAGGATTAGCGGGAGGGTTGAGCAGTTCTTC. Protein: CASRISGRVEQFF.